This T cell receptor beta chain was found in a study of technical replicates of blood from a handful of donors. The CDR3 totals 15 residues. From germline, CDR1 is MNHEY and CDR2 SMNVEV (reference sequence). Deletions cut 2 bases from V and 3 bases from J, with 14 bases between. Assay used: immunoSEQ multiplex PCR; TCRdb lists only in-frame clones, some missing. Among some 14,000 clones listed, 75% to 90% were seen once. The sequenced sample consisted of PBMCs. This rearrangement joins TRBV27 to TRBJ2-7; D possibly corresponds to TRBD1 (6 bases). The sequence was obtained from a human donor in good health. The CDR3 is CASSLNARGFYEQYF. The CDR3 DNA reads TGTGCCAGCAGTTTAAATGCCAGGGGTTTCTACGAGCAGTACTTC.